The sequence of this TCR beta chain was determined in a study of shared clonotypes between healthy human individuals. Study-level background: Those who served as donors were a couple of women and a few men between the ages of 18 and 49. Findings and limits, study-wide: Owing to a small donor count, the genetic and exposure-history diversity represented was limited.

TCRdb's copy holds only in-frame clones and misses some; the assay was immunoSEQ multiplex PCR. Among 490,000 or so clones listed, 79% were seen once. Caucasian adults residing in Nashville, Tennessee made up all the donors. In regard to this clone: Its specificity is unknown.

The sequenced sample consisted of PBMCs. This clonotype was obtained from a middle-aged woman in good health. Some clones in this sample may be carry-over from other donors' samples.

The chain's CDR3 is CASRPGGGSYNEQFF. The DNA for the CDR3 is TGTGCCAGCAGGCCAGGAGGGGGGTCCTACAATGAGCAGTTCTTC. V is TRBV28 and J is TRBJ2-1; D possibly uses TRBD1 or TRBD2 (6 bases each). Deletions cut 6 bases from V and 1 base from J, with 13 bases between. Per the germline V gene, CDR1 is MDHEN and CDR2 is SYDVKM. The CDR3 covers 15 residues.